The rows below give T cell receptor beta chains drawn from one sample of a study of shared clonotypes between healthy human individuals. Some clones are missing from TCRdb's copy, which holds only in-frame ones; the method was immunoSEQ multiplex PCR. The sample includes some 1,900,000 clones, 85% to 95% of them seen just once. Sequenced: naive CD8+ T cells sorted from blood. The receptor set was obtained from a man younger than 35 in good health. The conserved cysteine and the conserved F or W are not part of the CDR3 here.

>TRBV19|TRBJ1-2
ASSITGSHYGYT
>TRBV28|TRBJ2-1
ASSTRDRFTFNEQF
>TRBV2|TRBJ2-1
ASSSATSYNEQF
>TRBV27|TRBJ1-2
ASSFVANYGYT
>TRBV5-8|TRBJ1-4
ASSLVRYDEKLF
>TRBV5-1|TRBJ1-2
ASSLDGYGYT
>TRBV7-9|TRBJ2-7
ASSWDGNPYEQY
>TRBV6-5|TRBJ1-3
ASSYGPGNTIY
>TRBV27|TRBJ1-1
ASGRTGTEAF
>TRBV6-5|TRBJ2-3
ATIAGSTDTQY
>TRBV27|TRBJ2-5
ASSFAGEETQY
>TRBV5-6|TRBJ1-2
ASSLGGVSGYT
>TRBV4-1|TRBJ2-7
ASSQASGADEQY
>TRBV6-6|TRBJ2-1
ASSPYNEQF
>TRBV6-5|TRBJ2-7
ASSYSEGTGSYEQY
>TRBV5-1|TRBJ2-1
ASSPAGGYNEQF
>TRBV12-5|TRBJ2-2
ASGLVLAGEGTGELF
>TRBV5-1|TRBJ2-7
ASSLGHSYEQY
>TRBV5-1|TRBJ2-7
ASSLVSYSYEQY
>TRBV13|TRBJ2-7
ASSLAGPYEQY
>TRBV28|TRBJ1-1
ASTAWGGATEAF
>TRBV13|TRBJ1-4
ASSLMGTENEKLF
>TRBV5-6|TRBJ2-7
ASSLGDTYEQY
>TRBV6-5|TRBJ2-1
ASSYSTYHEQF
>TRBV7-8|TRBJ2-4
ASSSYAGGNIQY
>TRBV13|TRBJ2-2
ASSLQGLTYTGELF
>TRBV7-9|TRBJ1-2
ASNPSTGGGYT
>TRBV18|TRBJ2-2
ASSPSAGTGELF
>TRBV7-8|TRBJ2-5
ASSSGLAGETQY